What follows are 13 T cell receptor beta chains derived from one specimen sequenced in a study of T-cell reconstitution after alpha-beta-depleted transplantation in children. The TCRbeta library was prepared with unique molecular identifiers. TCRdb analysed the PCR reads with MiXCR anew, one entry per CDR3 protein. Found here are 330,000 or so distinct CDR3 sequences, about a tenth of them singletons; the top ten hold 2% to 3%. The source was PBMCs from the stem cell graft donor, collected from the stem cell graft. Source of these receptors: a human donor who donated a stem cell graft to a child with acute lymphoblastic leukemia.

V is TRBV4-3 and J is TRBJ2-7, with no clear D. Trimming removed 1 base at V and 0 bases at J, with 16 bases between. Looked up from germline, CDR1 is LGHNA and CDR2 is YSLEER. The CDR3 has 17 residues. The CDR3 sequence: CASSQGISQTSSYEQYF. The CDR3, as DNA: TGCGCCAGCAGCCAAGGAATTAGCCAAACGAGCTCCTACGAGCAGTACTTC.

The sample holds a few counts of this clonotype. The CDR3, as DNA: TGTGCCAGCAGCTTATGGGCCCGGTCGGGGGGGCGGTACAATGAGCAGTTCTTC. It codes for CASSLWARSGGRYNEQFF. The V and J genes are TRBV11-2 and TRBJ2-1; TRBD2 agrees at 8 bases. The CDR3 runs to 18 residues. CDR1 is SGHAT, CDR2 FQNNGV, per germline. V lost 2 bases to trimming and J lost 4 bases; unmatched junction nucleotides: 13. Combining the CDR3 with reference TRBV11-2 and TRBJ2-1 gives the whole variable domain EAGVAQSPRYKIIEKRQSVAFWCNPISGHATLYWYQQILGQGPKLLIQFQNNGVVDDSQLPKDRFSAERLKGVDSTLKIQPAKLEDSAVYLCASSLWARSGGRYNEQFFGPGTRLTVL.

This clonotype was detected ten times or more. The rearrangement joins TRBV6-2 or TRBV6-3 to TRBJ2-7; TRBD1 might be the D (6 bases). Between the trimmed V and J ends, which lost 4 bases and 0 bases, there was a span of 13 bases. The CDR3 extends over 15 amino acids. In germline, CDR1 is MNHEY, CDR2 SVGEGT. The CDR3 nucleotides are TGTGCCAGCAGTTTTACACAGGGAATCTCCTACGAGCAGTACTTC. This sequence encodes CASSFTQGISYEQYF.

This clonotype has just a few counts. This rearrangement joins TRBV7-2 to TRBJ2-7; D is unclear. The V gene's germline CDR1 is SGHTA and CDR2 FQGNSA. This CDR3 contains 13 residues. The V gene lost 3 bases and the J gene lost 6 bases, with 12 bases spanning the gap. CDR3 sequence (DNA): TGTGCCAGCAGCTTTTCCAACGTCGTCGAGCAGTACTTC. Translating gives CASSFSNVVEQYF.

This clonotype came up a few times. This chain links TRBV6-5 with TRBJ1-5, with 8 bases matching TRBD1. Germline lookup yields CDR1 MNHEY and CDR2 SVGAGI. The CDR3 length is 15 residues. After removal of 2 bases from V and 9 bases from J, the junction contained 9 bases not matched to a gene. CDR3 bases: TGTGCCAGCAGTTACACCGGACAGGGTGGTACGCCCCAGCATTTT. Amino acids: CASSYTGQGGTPQHF.

As regards this clonotype: Its ends do not fully match the called genes, so a read error is possible. The chain joins TRBV5-1 to TRBJ2-3, with a possible D match to TRBD1 (5 bases). The CDR3 is made up of 15 amino acids. Germline values: CDR1 SGHRS, CDR2 YFSETQ. In DNA, the CDR3 is TGCGCCAGCAGCTTGGAGGCAGGTCTGACAGATAGGCAGTATTTT. This encodes CASSLEAGLTDRQYF.

There are a few counts of this clonotype. This chain joins TRBV18 and TRBJ2-7; D tentatively reads TRBD1 or TRBD2 (5 bases each). Germline V lookup: CDR1 KGHSH, CDR2 LQKENI. The CDR3 consists of 16 residues. V lost 4 bases and J 4 bases, leaving 20 bases between the germline ends. CDR3 loop: CASSHRDPLSRYEQYF. CDR3 coding DNA: TGTGCCAGCTCACACCGGGACCCCCTCTCCCGTTACGAGCAGTACTTC.

This rearrangement joins TRBV2 to TRBJ2-7; 16 nucleotides align to TRBD2. CDR1 is SNHLY and CDR2 is FYNNEI in the germline V gene. This CDR3 contains 19 residues. Trimming at V came to 11 bases and at J to 0 bases, leaving 16 bases not matched to a gene. The CDR3 here is CAFCPWPGLAGGGSYEQYF. The CDR3 DNA follows: TGTGCCTTCTGCCCGTGGCCGGGACTAGCGGGAGGGGGCTCCTACGAGCAGTACTTC.

There are a few counts of this clonotype. The V gene is TRBV2, the J gene TRBJ2-7; 8 positions match TRBD1. With 0 bases clipped from V and 3 bases from J, the junction kept 4 bases outside the gene matches. This CDR3 contains 15 residues. Germline CDR1 reads SNHLY; CDR2 reads FYNNEI. The CDR3 nucleotides are TGTGCCAGCAGTGAAGCGCACACAGGGGGCTACGAGCAGTACTTC. This translates into CASSEAHTGGYEQYF. The full variable domain, in which reference TRBV2 and TRBJ2-7 provide the parts outside the CDR3, is EPEVTQTPSHQVTQMGQEVILRCVPISNHLYFYWYRQILGQKVEFLVSFYNNEISEKSEIFDDQFSVERPDGSNFTLKIRSTKLEDSAMYFCASSEAHTGGYEQYFGPGTRLTVT.

This clonotype was detected ten times or more. This chain connects TRBV7-9 to TRBJ2-1; D ambiguous. Trimming left V 2 bases short and J 0 bases short, with 8 bases between. The CDR3 length is 15 residues. CDR1 is SEHNR and CDR2 is FQNEAQ in the germline V gene (reference sequence). This CDR3 reads CASSLQELSYNEQFF. Written as DNA, the CDR3 is TGTGCCAGCAGCTTACAGGAGCTCTCCTACAATGAGCAGTTCTTC. Drawing the rest from reference TRBV7-9 and TRBJ2-1, the complete variable domain is DTGVSQNPRHKITKRGQNVTFRCDPISEHNRLYWYRQTLGQGPEFLTYFQNEAQLEKSRLLSDRFSAERPKGSFSTLEIQRTEQGDSAMYLCASSLQELSYNEQFFGPGTRLTVL.

In this sample, this clonotype turned up a few times. The chain combines TRBV12-3 or TRBV12-4 with TRBJ2-3; D not certain. The CDR3 length is 16 residues. Trimming stripped 8 bases from V and 1 base from J, with 19 bases between. CDR3 in DNA: TGTGCCAGCTCCCGCGGCGGCCCAGCTGGCACAGATACGCAGTATTTT. Translated: CASSRGGPAGTDTQYF.

The V gene is TRBV3-1, the J gene TRBJ2-4, with TRBD2 identical over 15 bases. The CDR3 is 21 residues long. Germline loops: CDR1 LGHDT, CDR2 YNNKEL (reference sequence). The V and J ends lost 4 bases and 2 bases, in that order; junction bases with no gene match: 15. As DNA, the CDR3 is TGTGCCAGCAGCCCGGCTTGGACTAGCGGGAGGGGGGGGATACCCAAAAACATTCAGTACTTC. The encoded protein is CASSPAWTSGRGGIPKNIQYF.

Note on this clonotype: At one of its ends the junction is not consistent with the germline gene, which may arise from a read error. The J gene is TRBJ2-1, the V gene TRBV3-1; 7 bases are a match to TRBD2. Per the germline V gene, CDR1 is LGHDT and CDR2 is YNNKEL (reference sequence). The CDR3 spans 15 residues. The CDR3 spells CASCHPGTNYNEQFF. The CDR3 nucleotides read TGTGCCAGCTGCCATCCCGGGACTAACTACAATGAGCAGTTCTTC.